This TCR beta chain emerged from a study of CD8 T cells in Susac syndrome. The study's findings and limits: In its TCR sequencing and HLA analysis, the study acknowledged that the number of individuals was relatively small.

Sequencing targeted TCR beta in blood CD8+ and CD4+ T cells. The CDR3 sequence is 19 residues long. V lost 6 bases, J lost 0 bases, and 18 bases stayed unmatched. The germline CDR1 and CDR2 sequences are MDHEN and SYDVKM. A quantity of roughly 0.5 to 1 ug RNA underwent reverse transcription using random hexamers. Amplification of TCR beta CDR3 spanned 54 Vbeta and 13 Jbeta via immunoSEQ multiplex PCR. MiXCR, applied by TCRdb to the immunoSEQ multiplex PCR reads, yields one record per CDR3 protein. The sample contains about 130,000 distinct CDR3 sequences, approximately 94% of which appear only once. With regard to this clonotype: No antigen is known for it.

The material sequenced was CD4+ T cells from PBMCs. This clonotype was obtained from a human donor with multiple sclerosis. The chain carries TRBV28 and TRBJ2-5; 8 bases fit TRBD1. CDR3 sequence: CASSLLGQGDHQYQETQYF. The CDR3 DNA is TGTGCCAGCAGCCTCCTCGGACAGGGTGACCATCAGTACCAAGAGACCCAGTACTTC.